The present TCR beta chain was sequenced within a study of regulatory T cells in long-lasting Graves disease. The time point is: newly diagnosed GD, antithyroid drugs for less than 3 months. The TCR library used RNA extracted from PBMCs. Patients were from an endocrinology department in Xi'an, China. Building the TCR beta libraries relied on iRepertoire HTBI primers, and CDR3 regions underwent Arm-PCR. TCRdb recomputed calls from the multiplex PCR reads with MiXCR, one row per CDR3 protein. This table has roughly 500,000 distinct CDR3 sequences, approximately 13% appearing once. Germline V CDR1 and CDR2: DFQATT, SNEGSKA (reference sequence). Between the trimmed V and J ends, which lost 4 bases and 3 bases, there was a span of 13 bases. CDR3 length: 14 residues. This sample was shared with a second study, whose subject was T cells in Graves' hyperthyroidism and ophthalmopathy.

Material: peripheral blood mononuclear cells (PBMCs), obtained at new diagnosis, from a patient treated with antithyroid drugs. The chain combines TRBV20-1 with TRBJ1-5, with D possibly TRBD1 on 6 matching bases. This TCR was sampled from a man aged 30-40 years with Graves disease. CDR3 bases: TGCAGTGCTACCCTCGGACAGATCAATCAGCCCCAGCATTTT. This gives the protein CSATLGQINQPQHF.